The clone carrying this T cell receptor (beta chain) was seen a few times. The V gene's germline CDR1 is SNHLY and CDR2 FYNNEI. V dropped 7 bases and J dropped 2 bases, with 14 bases sitting between them. The CDR3 is made up of 14 amino acids. When replicate PCRs were run on unsorted PBMC, they used around 0.3 ug DNA, about 30,000 T cell genomes. Produced via immunoSEQ multiplex PCR; TCRdb's table is partial and in-frame only. This sample carries about 600,000 clones, around 78% of them seen once, and the ten largest clones take more than 10%. These data are taken from a study of shared clonotypes between healthy human individuals. Study summary: Researchers drew samples from two women and three men aged 18 to 49.

The donors were adults (healthy and HIV-negative) with no recent acute infections or vaccinations. Without sorting, samples used some 100 million PBMCs for genomic DNA. This chain joins TRBV2 and TRBJ2-5, with D possibly being TRBD1 (5 bases). The TCR originated in a woman between 40 and 55 years old in good health. Some clones in this sample may be carry-over from other donors' samples. Sequenced sample: PBMCs. This CDR3 is CASKTGTKQETQYF. CDR3 DNA sequence: TGTGCCAGCAAAACAGGAACCAAACAAGAGACCCAGTACTTC.